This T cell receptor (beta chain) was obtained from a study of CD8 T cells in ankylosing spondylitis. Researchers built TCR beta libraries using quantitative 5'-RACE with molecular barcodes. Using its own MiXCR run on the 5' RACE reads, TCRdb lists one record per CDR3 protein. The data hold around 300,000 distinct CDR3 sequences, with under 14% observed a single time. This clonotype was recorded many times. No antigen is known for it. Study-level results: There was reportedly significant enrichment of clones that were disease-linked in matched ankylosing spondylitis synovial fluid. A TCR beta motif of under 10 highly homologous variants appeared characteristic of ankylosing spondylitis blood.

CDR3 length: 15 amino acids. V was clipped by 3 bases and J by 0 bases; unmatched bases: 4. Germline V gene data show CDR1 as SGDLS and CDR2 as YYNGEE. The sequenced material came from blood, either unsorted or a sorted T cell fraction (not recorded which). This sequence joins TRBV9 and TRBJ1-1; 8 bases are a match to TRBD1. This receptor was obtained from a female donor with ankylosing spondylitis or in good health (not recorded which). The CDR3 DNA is TGTGCCAGCAGCGCCCAGGGACAGGTGAACACTGAAGCTTTCTTT. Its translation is CASSAQGQVNTEAFF.